This T cell receptor beta chain was found in a study of T-cell reconstitution after alpha-beta-depleted transplantation in children. Library preparation (for TCRbeta) was performed with unique molecular identifiers. TCRdb ran MiXCR on the PCR reads and lists one entry per CDR3 protein. The table includes nearly 350,000 distinct CDR3 sequences, 15% to 20% detected once. J was trimmed by 2 bases and V by 0 bases; bases with no gene match: 8. The CDR3 length is 16 residues. Germline-derived CDR1 and CDR2 are SGHDT and YYEEEE. This clonotype was counted ten times or more. The material was PBMCs, mostly from graft donor cells, obtained 360 days after TCRalphabeta/CD19-depleted stem cell transplant. The V call is TRBV5-6, the J call TRBJ2-7, with 7 bases aligning to TRBD2. The source of this sequence is a male patient between 2 and 15 years old who had a stem cell transplant for acute lymphoblastic leukemia, so the T cells may come from the graft donor. CDR3 nucleotides: TGTGCCAGCAGCTTGGGTCCTAGCGGAGCTACCTACGAGCAGTACTTC. Translating gives CASSLGPSGATYEQYF.